This entry lists 5 T cell receptor beta chains sequenced from one sample in a study of control samples from healthy donors and cancer patients. The repertoire was sequenced with immunoSEQ multiplex PCR; TCRdb's copy has only in-frame clones and lacks some. Of fewer than 200,000 clones in the sample, roughly 88% were seen once. The sample taken for sequencing was blood. Source of these receptors: a young woman in good health.

The chain joins TRBV6-6 to TRBJ1-3; 12 positions agree with TRBD1. The V gene end was trimmed by 7 bases and the J gene end by 4 bases; junction bases not matched to a gene: 2. This CDR3 is 14 amino acids long. CDR1 MNHNY and CDR2 SVGAGI come from the germline V gene (reference sequence). The CDR3 region has the DNA TGTGCCAGCAAGGGACAGGGGGCAGGAAACACCATATATTTT. As protein: CASKGQGAGNTIYF.

This chain connects TRBV5-1 to TRBJ2-3, with D uncertain. Trimming shortened V by 2 bases and J by 1 base, and 5 bases separated the two germline ends. CDR1 is SGHRS and CDR2 is YFSETQ in the germline V gene. CDR3 size: 13 residues. As DNA, the CDR3 is TGCGCCAGCAGCTTCCAGGGCACAGATACGCAGTATTTT. Translated, it gives CASSFQGTDTQYF. The full variable domain, in which reference TRBV5-1 and TRBJ2-3 provide the parts outside the CDR3, is KAGVTQTPRYLIKTRGQQVTLSCSPISGHRSVSWYQQTPGQGLQFLFEYFSETQRNKGNFPGRFSGRQFSNSRSEMNVSTLELGDSALYLCASSFQGTDTQYFGPGTRLTVL.

The rearrangement joins TRBV7-9 to TRBJ2-2, with 11 bases lining up with TRBD2. Germline V gene sequence: CDR1 SEHNR, CDR2 FQNEAQ (reference sequence). The CDR3 runs to 17 residues. The junction had 5 bases not matched to a gene; V was cut back by 5 bases and J by 0 bases. CDR3 amino acids: CASSPRTSGSNTGELFF. The CDR3 nucleotides read TGTGCCAGCAGCCCCCGGACTAGCGGGTCGAACACCGGGGAGCTGTTTTTT.

The rearrangement links TRBV7-2 to TRBJ1-5; D is ambiguous. This CDR3 is built from 13 residues. The germline V gene encodes CDR1 SGHTA and CDR2 FQGNSA. V was trimmed by 5 bases and J by 5 bases, leaving 10 bases between them. CDR3 DNA: TGTGCCAGCAGCGCAGGAGGGTATCAGCCCCAGCATTTT. It specifies CASSAGGYQPQHF.

This chain links TRBV13 with TRBJ2-3; the match to TRBD1 covers 7 bases. V was pared by 8 bases and J by 4 bases, with 9 bases of the junction left unmatched. Looked up from germline, CDR1 is PRHDT and CDR2 is FYEKMQ (reference sequence). This CDR3 has 14 amino acids. CDR3 DNA: TGTGCCAGCGGAGACAGGGTGGCTCCAGATACGCAGTATTTT. Its protein product is CASGDRVAPDTQYF.